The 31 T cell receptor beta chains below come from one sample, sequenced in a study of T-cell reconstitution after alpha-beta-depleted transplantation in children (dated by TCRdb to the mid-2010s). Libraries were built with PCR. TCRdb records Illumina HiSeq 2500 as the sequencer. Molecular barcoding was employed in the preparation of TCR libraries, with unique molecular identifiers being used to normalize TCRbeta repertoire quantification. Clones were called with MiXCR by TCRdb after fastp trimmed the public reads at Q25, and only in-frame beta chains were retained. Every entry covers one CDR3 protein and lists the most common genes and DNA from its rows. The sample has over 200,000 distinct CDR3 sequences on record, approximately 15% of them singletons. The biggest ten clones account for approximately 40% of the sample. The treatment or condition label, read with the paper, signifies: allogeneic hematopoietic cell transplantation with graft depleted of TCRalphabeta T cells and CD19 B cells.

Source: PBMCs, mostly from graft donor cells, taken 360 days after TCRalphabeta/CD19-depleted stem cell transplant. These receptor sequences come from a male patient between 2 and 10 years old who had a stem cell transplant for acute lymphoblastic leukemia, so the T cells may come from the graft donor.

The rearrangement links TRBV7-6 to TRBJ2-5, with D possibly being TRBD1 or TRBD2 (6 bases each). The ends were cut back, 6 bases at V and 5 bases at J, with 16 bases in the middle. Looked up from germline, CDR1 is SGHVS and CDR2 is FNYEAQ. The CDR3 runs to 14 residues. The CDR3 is CASRSWGAGETQYF. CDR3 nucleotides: TGTGCCAGCAGGAGTTGGGGGGCTGGGGAGACCCAGTACTTC.

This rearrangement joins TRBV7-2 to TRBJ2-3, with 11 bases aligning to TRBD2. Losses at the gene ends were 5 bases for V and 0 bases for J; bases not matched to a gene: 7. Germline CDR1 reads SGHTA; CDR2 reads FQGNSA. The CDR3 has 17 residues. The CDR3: CASSGSGGALSTDTQYF. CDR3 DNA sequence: TGTGCCAGCAGCGGTAGCGGGGGGGCCTTGAGCACAGATACGCAGTATTTT.

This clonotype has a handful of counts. For the CDR3, the DNA is TGTGCCCCCCCGCGGGGTTGCTGCAATGAGCAGTTCTTC. Translated: CAPPRGCCNEQFF. V and J are TRBV19 and TRBJ2-1; a weak D match, TRBD2 (6 bases). This CDR3 spans 13 amino acids. V shed 11 bases and J shed 6 bases, with 17 bases lying between them. Germline V gives CDR1 LNHDA, CDR2 SQIVND (reference sequence).

The CDR3 sequence: CSARVQGRSYTETQYF. CDR3 DNA: TGCAGTGCTAGAGTCCAGGGGCGCAGTTATACGGAGACCCAGTACTTC. The genes are TRBV20-1 and TRBJ2-5; tentatively, D is TRBD1 (6 bases). With 1 base removed from V and 5 bases from J, the gap between germline ends came to 20 bases. Looked up from germline, CDR1 is DFQATT and CDR2 is SNEGSKA (reference sequence). The CDR3 totals 16 residues.

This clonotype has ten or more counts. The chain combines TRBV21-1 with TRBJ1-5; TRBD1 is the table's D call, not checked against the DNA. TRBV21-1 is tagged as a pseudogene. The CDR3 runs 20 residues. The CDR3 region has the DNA TGTGCCAGCAGCAGTCCCGGGACAGGACCGAAAAGTTATAGCAATCAGCCCCAGCATTTT. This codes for CASSSPGTGPKSYSNQPQHF.

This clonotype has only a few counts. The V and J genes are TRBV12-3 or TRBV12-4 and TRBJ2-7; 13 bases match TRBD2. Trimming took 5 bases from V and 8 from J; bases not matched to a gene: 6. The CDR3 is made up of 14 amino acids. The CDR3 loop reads CASSPGLAGTKQYF. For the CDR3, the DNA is TGTGCCAGCAGTCCGGGACTAGCGGGGACTAAGCAGTACTTC.

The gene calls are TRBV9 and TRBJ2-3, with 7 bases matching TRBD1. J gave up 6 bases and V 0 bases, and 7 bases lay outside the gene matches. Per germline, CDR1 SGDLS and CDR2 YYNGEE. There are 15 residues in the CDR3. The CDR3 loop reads CASSVAGTAADTQYF. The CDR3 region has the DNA TGTGCCAGCAGCGTAGCCGGGACAGCCGCGGATACGCAGTATTTT.

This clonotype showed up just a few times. CDR3: CASSLAQGETYEQYF. CDR3 coding DNA: TGCGCCAGCAGCTTGGCACAGGGGGAAACCTACGAGCAGTACTTC. The chain links TRBV5-1 to TRBJ2-7; 8 bases agree with TRBD1. V was clipped by 0 bases and J by 2 bases; unmatched bases: 4. The CDR3 is 15 residues long. Germline CDR1 reads SGHRS; CDR2 reads YFSETQ.

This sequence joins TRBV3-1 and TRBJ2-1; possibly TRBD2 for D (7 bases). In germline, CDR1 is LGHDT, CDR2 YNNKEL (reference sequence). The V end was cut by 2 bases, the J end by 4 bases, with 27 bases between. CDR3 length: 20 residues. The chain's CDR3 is CASSQRRVTSLGGDYNEQFF. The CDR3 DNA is TGTGCCAGCAGCCAACGTCGAGTGACTAGCTTAGGGGGAGATTACAATGAGCAGTTCTTC.

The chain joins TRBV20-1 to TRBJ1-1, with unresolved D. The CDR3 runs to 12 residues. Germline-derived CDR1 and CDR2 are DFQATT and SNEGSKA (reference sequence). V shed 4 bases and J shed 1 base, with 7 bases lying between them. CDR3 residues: CSATAPNTEAFF. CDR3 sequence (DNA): TGCAGTGCTACCGCACCGAACACTGAAGCTTTCTTT.

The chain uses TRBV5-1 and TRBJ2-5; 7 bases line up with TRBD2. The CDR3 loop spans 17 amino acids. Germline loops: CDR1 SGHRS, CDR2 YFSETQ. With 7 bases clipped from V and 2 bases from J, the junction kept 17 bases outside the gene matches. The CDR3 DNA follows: TGCGCCAGCCGCACTTTACATCGGGACTACATACAAGAGACCCAGTACTTC. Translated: CASRTLHRDYIQETQYF.

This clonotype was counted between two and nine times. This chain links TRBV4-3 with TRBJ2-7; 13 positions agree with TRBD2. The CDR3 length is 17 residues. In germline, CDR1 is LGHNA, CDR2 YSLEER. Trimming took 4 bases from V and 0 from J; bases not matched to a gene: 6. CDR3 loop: CASSRGLAGDLSYEQYF. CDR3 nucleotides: TGCGCCAGCAGCCGCGGACTAGCGGGGGATCTCTCCTACGAGCAGTACTTC.

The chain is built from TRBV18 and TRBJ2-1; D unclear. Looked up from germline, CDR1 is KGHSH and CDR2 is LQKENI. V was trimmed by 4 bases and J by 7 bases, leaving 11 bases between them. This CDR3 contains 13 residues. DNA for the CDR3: TGTGCCAGCTCACAGGTTTTTGATAATGAGCAGTTCTTC. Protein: CASSQVFDNEQFF.

CDR3: CASSGEETQYF. The CDR3 DNA reads TGTGCCAGCAGCGGGGAAGAGACCCAGTACTTC. V is TRBV7-9 and J is TRBJ2-5; D is uncertain. In germline, CDR1 is SEHNR, CDR2 FQNEAQ (reference sequence). Trimming pared 5 bases from V and 3 bases from J, leaving 4 bases between. This CDR3 spans 11 amino acids.

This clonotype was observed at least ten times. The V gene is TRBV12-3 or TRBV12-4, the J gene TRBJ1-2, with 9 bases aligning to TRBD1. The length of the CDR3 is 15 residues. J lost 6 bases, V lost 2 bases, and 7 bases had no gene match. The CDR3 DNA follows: TGTGCCAGCAGTTTAACCGGGACAGGGAAGCATGGCTACACCTTC. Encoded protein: CASSLTGTGKHGYTF.

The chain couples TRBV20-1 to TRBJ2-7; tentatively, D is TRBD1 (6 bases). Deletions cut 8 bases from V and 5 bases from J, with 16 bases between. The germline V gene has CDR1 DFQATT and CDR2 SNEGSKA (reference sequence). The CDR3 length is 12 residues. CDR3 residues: CSLRGGNDEQYF. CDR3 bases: TGCAGTCTGAGAGGGGGTAACGACGAGCAGTACTTC.

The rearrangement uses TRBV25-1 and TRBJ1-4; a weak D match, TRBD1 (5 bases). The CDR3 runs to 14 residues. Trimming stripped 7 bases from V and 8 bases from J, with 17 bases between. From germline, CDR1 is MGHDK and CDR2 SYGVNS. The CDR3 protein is CASKGSGTGEKLFF. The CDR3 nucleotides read TGTGCCAGCAAAGGCTCCGGGACTGGGGAAAAACTGTTTTTT.

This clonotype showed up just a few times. In nucleotides, the CDR3 is TGCAGTGCGGACTGGGGGTCCTCGGAGCAGTACTTC. Its translation is CSADWGSSEQYF. The rearrangement joins TRBV20-1 to TRBJ2-7; the D call may be TRBD1 or TRBD2 (5 bases each). Germline CDR1 and CDR2: DFQATT and SNEGSKA (reference sequence). V was cut by 6 bases and J by 7 bases, with 16 bases left in between. The CDR3 sequence is 12 residues long.

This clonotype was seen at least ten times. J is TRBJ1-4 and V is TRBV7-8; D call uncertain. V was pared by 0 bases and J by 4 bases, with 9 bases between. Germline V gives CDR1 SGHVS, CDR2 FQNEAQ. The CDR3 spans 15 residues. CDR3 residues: CASSLAGQDNEKLFF. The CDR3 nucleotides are TGTGCCAGCAGCTTAGCAGGGCAGGATAATGAAAAACTGTTTTTT.

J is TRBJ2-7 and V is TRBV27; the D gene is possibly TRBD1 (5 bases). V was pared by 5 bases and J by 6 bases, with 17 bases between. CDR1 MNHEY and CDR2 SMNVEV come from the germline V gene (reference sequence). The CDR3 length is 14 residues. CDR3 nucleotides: TGTGCCAGCAGTCCGGAGAGGTTGGGGCGCGAGCAGTACTTC. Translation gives CASSPERLGREQYF.

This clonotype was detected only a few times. This CDR3 reads CASSLIAEDQPQHF. CDR3 nucleotides: TGTGCCAGCAGTTTAATAGCAGAGGACCAGCCCCAGCATTTT. V is TRBV12-3 or TRBV12-4 and J is TRBJ1-5, with D unresolved. Trimming pared 2 bases from V and 7 bases from J, leaving 12 bases between. This CDR3 comprises 14 residues.

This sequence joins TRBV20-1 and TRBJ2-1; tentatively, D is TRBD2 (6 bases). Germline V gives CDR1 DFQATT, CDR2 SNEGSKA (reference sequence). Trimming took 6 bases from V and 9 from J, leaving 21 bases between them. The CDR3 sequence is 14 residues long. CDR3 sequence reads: CSAPGRTQEGEQFF. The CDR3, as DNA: TGCAGTGCCCCTGGGCGTACCCAGGAGGGTGAGCAGTTCTTC.

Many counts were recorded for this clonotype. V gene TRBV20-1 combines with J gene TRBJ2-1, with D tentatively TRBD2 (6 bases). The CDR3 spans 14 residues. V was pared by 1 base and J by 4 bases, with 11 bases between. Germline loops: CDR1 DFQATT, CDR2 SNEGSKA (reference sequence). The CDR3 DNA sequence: TGCAGTGCTAGAGCCATGGGACTTTACAATGAGCAGTTCTTC. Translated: CSARAMGLYNEQFF.

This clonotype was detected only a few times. CDR3: CASREQNQDTQYF. The CDR3 nucleotides read TGTGCCAGCAGGGAACAAAACCAGGATACGCAGTATTTT. This sequence joins TRBV12-3 or TRBV12-4 and TRBJ2-3; D is ambiguous. V was trimmed by 6 bases and J by 6 bases, leaving 13 bases between them. CDR3 length: 13 amino acids.

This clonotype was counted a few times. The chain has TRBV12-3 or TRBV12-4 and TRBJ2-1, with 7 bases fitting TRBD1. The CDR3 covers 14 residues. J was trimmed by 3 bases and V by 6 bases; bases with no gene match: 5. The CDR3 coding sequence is TGTGCCAGCAGGCCGGGACAGAGCTACAATGAGCAGTTCTTC. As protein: CASRPGQSYNEQFF.

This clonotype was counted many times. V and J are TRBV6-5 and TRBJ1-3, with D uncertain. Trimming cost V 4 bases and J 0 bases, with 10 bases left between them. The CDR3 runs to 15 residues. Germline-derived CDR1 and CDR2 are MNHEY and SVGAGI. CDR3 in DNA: TGTGCCAGCAGTTCCCCGGCAGTCTCTGGAAACACCATATATTTT. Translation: CASSSPAVSGNTIYF.

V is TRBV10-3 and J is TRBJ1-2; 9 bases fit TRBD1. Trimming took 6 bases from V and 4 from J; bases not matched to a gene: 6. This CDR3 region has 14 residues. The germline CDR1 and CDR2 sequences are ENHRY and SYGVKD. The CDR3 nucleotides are TGTGCCATCAGCACCGGGACAGGGAGCTATGGCTACACCTTC. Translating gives CAISTGTGSYGYTF.

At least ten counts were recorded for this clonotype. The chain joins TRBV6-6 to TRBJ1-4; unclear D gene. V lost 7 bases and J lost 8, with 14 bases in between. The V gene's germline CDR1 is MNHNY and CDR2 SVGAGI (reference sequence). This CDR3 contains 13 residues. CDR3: CASNVRFREKLFF. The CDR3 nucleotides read TGTGCCAGCAATGTACGATTCCGGGAAAAACTGTTTTTT.

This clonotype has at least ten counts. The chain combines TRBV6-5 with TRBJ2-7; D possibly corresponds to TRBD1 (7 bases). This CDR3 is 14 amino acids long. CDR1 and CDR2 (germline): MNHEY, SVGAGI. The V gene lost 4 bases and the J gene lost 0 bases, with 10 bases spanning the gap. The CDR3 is CASSSQGGSYEQYF. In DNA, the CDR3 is TGTGCCAGCAGTTCCCAGGGGGGCTCCTACGAGCAGTACTTC.

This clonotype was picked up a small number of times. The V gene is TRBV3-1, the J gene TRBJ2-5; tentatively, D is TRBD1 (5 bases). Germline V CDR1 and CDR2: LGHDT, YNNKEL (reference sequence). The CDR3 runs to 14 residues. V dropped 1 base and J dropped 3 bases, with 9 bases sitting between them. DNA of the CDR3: TGTGCCAGCAGCCAAGTACAGGCGAAAGAGACCCAGTACTTC. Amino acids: CASSQVQAKETQYF.

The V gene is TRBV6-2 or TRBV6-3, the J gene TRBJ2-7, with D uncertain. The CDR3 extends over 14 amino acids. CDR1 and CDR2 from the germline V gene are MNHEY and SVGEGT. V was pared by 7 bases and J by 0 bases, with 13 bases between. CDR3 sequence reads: CASTLPGISYEQYF. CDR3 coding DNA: TGTGCCAGCACCTTACCGGGCATCTCCTACGAGCAGTACTTC.